This T cell receptor beta chain derives from a study of blood T cell repertoires in COVID-19. Looking at the study overall: There were acute and convalescent COVID-19 samples, and they came from the United States, Italy and Spain. PBMCs, B-cell-depleted T cells, or T cells were the source of the cDNA or gDNA that made up the material.

Per the study methods: Nucleated cell counts were estimated from reference gene primer amplification. Method: immunoSEQ multiplex PCR; TCRdb's copy keeps in-frame clones and lacks some. The V and J calls and clone size come from that table; D and trimming were worked out from the DNA. In the table there are 340,000 or so clones, around four fifths of which are singletons. There are 14 residues in the CDR3. The genes are TRBV21-1 and TRBJ2-7; no DNA check was done on the table's D call, TRBD1. TRBV21-1 is shown as a pseudogene. Sequencing was performed on peripheral blood. The receptor was isolated from a man younger than 45 with active or convalescent COVID-19. The CDR3 nucleotides are TGTGCCGGCGTGCGCGACAGGAAAAACTACGAGCAGTACTTC. Protein: CAGVRDRKNYEQYF.